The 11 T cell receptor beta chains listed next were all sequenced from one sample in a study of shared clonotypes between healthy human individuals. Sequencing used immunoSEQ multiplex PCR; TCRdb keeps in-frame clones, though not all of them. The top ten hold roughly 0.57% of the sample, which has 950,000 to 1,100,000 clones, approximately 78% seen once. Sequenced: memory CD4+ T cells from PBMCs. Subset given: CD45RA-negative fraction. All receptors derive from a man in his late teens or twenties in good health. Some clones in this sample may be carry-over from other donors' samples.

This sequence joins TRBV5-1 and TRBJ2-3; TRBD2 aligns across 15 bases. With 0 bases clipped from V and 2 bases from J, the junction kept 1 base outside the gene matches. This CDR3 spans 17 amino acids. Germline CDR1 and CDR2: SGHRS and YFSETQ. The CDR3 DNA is TGCGCCAGCAGCTTGGGGACTAGCGGGAGGGTCACAGATACGCAGTATTTT. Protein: CASSLGTSGRVTDTQYF.

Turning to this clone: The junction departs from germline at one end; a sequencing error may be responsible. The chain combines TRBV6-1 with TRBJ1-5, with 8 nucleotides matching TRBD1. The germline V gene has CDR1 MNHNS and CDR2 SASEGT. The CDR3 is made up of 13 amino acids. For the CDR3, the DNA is TGTGCCAGCAGGGACAGGGCAGGTCAGCCCCGGCATTTT. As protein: CASRDRAGQPRHF.

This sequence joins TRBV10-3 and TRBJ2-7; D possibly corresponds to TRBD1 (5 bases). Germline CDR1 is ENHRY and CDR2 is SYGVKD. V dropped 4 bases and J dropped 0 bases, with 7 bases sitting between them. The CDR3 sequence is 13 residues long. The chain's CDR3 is CAISVQDSYEQYF. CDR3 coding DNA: TGTGCCATCAGTGTACAGGACTCCTACGAGCAGTACTTC.

The CDR3 DNA is TGTGCCAGCAGTGATGAAGAGACCCAGTACTTC. It codes for CASSDEETQYF. The chain is built from TRBV28 and TRBJ2-5; D gene ambiguous. Per germline, CDR1 MDHEN and CDR2 SYDVKM. The CDR3 is 11 residues long. With 5 bases removed from V and 3 bases from J, the gap between germline ends came to 4 bases.

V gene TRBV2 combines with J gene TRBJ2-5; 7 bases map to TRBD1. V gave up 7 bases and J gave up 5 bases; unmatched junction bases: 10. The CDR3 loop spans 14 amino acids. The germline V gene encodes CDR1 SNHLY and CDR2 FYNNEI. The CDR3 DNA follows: TGTGCCAGCAAAGGCAGGGGGTACGGGGAGACCCAGTACTTC. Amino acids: CASKGRGYGETQYF.

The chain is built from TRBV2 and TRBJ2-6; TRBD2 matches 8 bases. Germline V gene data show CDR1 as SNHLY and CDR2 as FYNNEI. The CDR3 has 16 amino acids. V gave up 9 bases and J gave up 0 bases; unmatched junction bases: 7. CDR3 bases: TGTGCCAGTAGTAGCGGGATTACCTCTGGGGCCAACGTCCTGACTTTC. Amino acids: CASSSGITSGANVLTF.

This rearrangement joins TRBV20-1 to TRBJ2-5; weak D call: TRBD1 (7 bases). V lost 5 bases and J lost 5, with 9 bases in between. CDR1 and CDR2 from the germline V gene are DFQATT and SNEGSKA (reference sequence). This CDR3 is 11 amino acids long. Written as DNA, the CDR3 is TGCAGTGCTTCAGGGGGGGAGACCCAGTACTTC. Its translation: CSASGGETQYF.

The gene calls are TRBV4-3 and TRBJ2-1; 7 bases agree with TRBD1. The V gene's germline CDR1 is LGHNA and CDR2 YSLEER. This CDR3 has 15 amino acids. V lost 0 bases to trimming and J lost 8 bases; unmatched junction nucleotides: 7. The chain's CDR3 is CASSQDHGQEHEQFF. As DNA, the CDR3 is TGCGCCAGCAGCCAAGATCATGGACAGGAGCATGAGCAGTTCTTC.

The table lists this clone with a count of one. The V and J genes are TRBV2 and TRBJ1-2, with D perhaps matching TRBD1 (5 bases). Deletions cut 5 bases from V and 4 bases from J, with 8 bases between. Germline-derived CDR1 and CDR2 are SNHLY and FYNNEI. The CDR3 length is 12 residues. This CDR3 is CASSRGSYGYTF. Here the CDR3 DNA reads TGTGCCAGCAGTAGGGGAAGCTATGGCTACACCTTC.

The CDR3 is CASSLNLVDTQYF. The CDR3 DNA sequence: TGTGCCAGCAGTTTAAATTTAGTGGATACGCAGTATTTT. The chain links TRBV27 to TRBJ2-3; D unresolved. CDR3 length equals 13 residues. V dropped 2 bases and J dropped 6 bases, with 9 bases sitting between them. Germline V gene lookup returns CDR1 MNHEY and CDR2 SMNVEV (reference sequence).

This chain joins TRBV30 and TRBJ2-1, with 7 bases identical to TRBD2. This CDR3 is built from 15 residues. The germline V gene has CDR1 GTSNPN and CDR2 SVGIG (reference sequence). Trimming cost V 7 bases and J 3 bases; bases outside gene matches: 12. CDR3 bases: TGTGCCTCGGCGGGTGGCGGGAGTTTCTACAATGAGCAGTTCTTC. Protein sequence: CASAGGGSFYNEQFF.